This is a list of T cell receptor beta chains from one sample in a study of lymphopenia after photon versus proton radiotherapy. Only in-frame clones appear in the TCRdb table, and some are missing; sequencing was by immunoSEQ multiplex PCR. The top ten clones hold about 2.3% of a sample with 60,000 or so clones, approximately 83% of them seen once. Source: peripheral blood, taken from a patient treated with photon-based radiotherapy. These receptors came from a man aged 40-49 years with gastric cancer. Each CDR3 is given with its conserved first and last residue. D genes are given only for firm matches. Not all rows give a size; the values are once, few, many and, for expanded clones, a class.

j_gene,d_gene,abundance,v_gene,CDR3aa,CDR3nt
TRBJ1-1,TRBD1,-,TRBV2,CASSRGTVTEAFF,TGTGCCAGCAGCAGAGGGACAGTCACTGAAGCTTTCTTT
TRBJ1-1,TRBD1,-,TRBV19,CASSMDRGSTEAFF,TGTGCCAGTAGTATGGACAGGGGGAGCACTGAAGCTTTCTTT
TRBJ1-3,TRBD1,-,TRBV18,CASSPRYGQGTSGNTIYF,TGTGCCAGCTCACCAAGATATGGACAGGGGACCTCTGGAAACACCATATATTTT
TRBJ1-2,-,-,TRBV6-1,CASSAAGDYGYTF,TGTGCCAGCAGTGCTGCAGGGGACTATGGCTACACCTTC
TRBJ2-5,-,-,TRBV5-6,CASSLVGGVETQYF,TGTGCCAGCAGCTTGGTAGGGGGTGTGGAGACCCAGTACTTC
TRBJ2-7,-,-,TRBV27,CASRTTAYEQYF,TGTGCCAGCAGGACGACAGCTTACGAGCAGTACTTC
TRBJ1-2,-,-,TRBV10-3,CAISESNYGYTF,TGTGCCATCAGTGAGTCCAACTATGGCTACACCTTC
TRBJ2-3,TRBD2,-,TRBV2,CASRVAGGTDTQYF,TGTGCCAGCAGGGTAGCGGGGGGCACAGATACGCAGTATTTT
TRBJ2-1,TRBD1,once,TRBV5-4,CASSYQTGVANEQFF,TGTGCCAGCAGCTACCAGACAGGGGTGGCCAATGAGCAGTTCTTC
TRBJ1-2,TRBD1,-,TRBV2,CASSERTGGGYTF,TGTGCCAGCAGTGAGAGGACAGGGGGTGGCTACACCTTC
TRBJ1-2,-,once,TRBV5-1,CASRRDLNNYGYTF,TGCGCCAGCCGCCGGGACCTAAATAACTATGGCTACACCTTC
TRBJ1-1,-,-,TRBV30,CAWSLRSGDTEAFF,TGTGCCTGGAGTTTGCGGAGCGGGGACACTGAAGCTTTCTTT
TRBJ1-6,-,-,TRBV10-2,CASSRTGPGDNSPLHF,TGCGCCAGCAGTCGAACAGGTCCGGGGGATAATTCACCCCTCCACTTT
TRBJ1-1,-,-,TRBV5-1,CATRPGARNTEAFF,TGCGCCACCCGACCTGGGGCGCGGAACACTGAAGCTTTCTTT